This TCR beta chain was sequenced for a study of graft-versus-host responses after intestinal transplantation. Unmatched junction bases numbered 19, after V lost 2 bases and J lost 7 bases. The CDR3 totals 20 residues. CDR1 and CDR2 from the germline V gene are SGDLS and YYNGEE. Turning to this clone: Its target is not known.

Data came from immunoSEQ multiplex PCR; TCRdb stores just in-frame clones and leaves some out. Here the sample spans more than 65,000 clones, around 96% being singletons. General observations from the study: Early HvG declines after transplant were associated with peak circulating GvH clone levels.

The clonotype originates from a human donor who received an intestinal transplant. The sample consisted of unstimulated CD8+ T cells sorted from spleen or lymph node cells, taken before intestinal transplant. V usage is TRBV9 and J usage is TRBJ2-1, with 12 bases lining up with TRBD2. Here the CDR3 reads CASSVLAGGPFLSALNEQFF. The CDR3 DNA is TGTGCCAGCAGCGTCCTAGCGGGAGGGCCTTTTCTCAGCGCGCTGAATGAGCAGTTCTTC.